This T cell receptor beta chain was profiled in a study of T cells in Graves' hyperthyroidism and ophthalmopathy (dated by TCRdb to between 2018 and 2021). Background on the whole study: Peripheral blood was collected at initial diagnosis, before any treatment. To identify distinguishing TCR V-J signatures, a discovery cohort of 100 patients was used, comprising roughly 45 with Graves' ophthalmopathy and some 57 with stable Graves' hyperthyroidism. Prospective prediction of ophthalmopathy was tested in an independent validation cohort consisting of about 20 hyperthyroidism patients and some 16 patients who later progressed to ophthalmopathy. The 100 discovery patients were divided at random into training and test sets in a 7:3 ratio. In addition, the study compared T-cell repertoires in thyroid tissue and in blood from several Graves' hyperthyroidism patients. After sampling, hyperthyroidism patients received methimazole starting at 30 mg daily, and ophthalmopathy patients received high-dose intravenous methylprednisolone. The paper reports TCR Vbeta CDR3 sequencing of some 140 peripheral blood samples: approximately 41 ophthalmopathy, 75 to 80 hyperthyroidism and roughly 17 progressor patients. Beyond this particular receptor, the publication reports: Blood samples also contained most of the expanded thyroid clonotypes (frequency above 0.001), which suggests that blood repertoires may reflect thyroid immune responses. A 13 V-J signature model separated ophthalmopathy from stable hyperthyroidism, with around 91% sensitivity and about 81% specificity in cross-validation and 80%/75% in testing. No statistical method was used to set the sample size in advance, and investigators knew the group allocation. In validation, progression to ophthalmopathy was predicted by the model with 65% to 71% sensitivity and 72% to 85% specificity, a median of roughly 6 months before onset.

A distance of 3 bases separates the germline ends of V and J, which lose 3 bases and 3 bases respectively. The CDR3 contains 11 residues when both ends are counted. The only DNA kept is the CDR3, 33 bases in frame from the first base. The germline V gene specifies MDHEN as CDR1 and SYDVKM as CDR2. Moderately to severely active disease, a Clinical Activity Score of at least 3, a NOSPECS grade of at least 4, and a duration under 3 months were present in ophthalmopathy patients. Any patient with an uncontrolled infection, another autoimmune disease, pregnancy or lactation was excluded. Diagnoses were established on the basis of clinical symptoms, serum thyroxine and TRAb, thyroid ultrasound, and orbital computed tomography. Ficoll-Paque density gradient centrifugation was used to isolate PBMCs from 8 to 10 ml of fresh peripheral blood. Total RNA was extracted using Trizol reagent, and RNA quality was assessed on an Agilent 2100 Bioanalyzer.

Amplification of TCR beta CDR3 regions was carried out from RNA transcripts. A first-round RT-PCR of the TCR CDR3 used the HTBI primer set with the Qiagen OneStep RT-PCR kit. Libraries were constructed in a second round of multiplex PCR, after which size selection and purification were carried out. Paired-end sequencing of the libraries was performed with 100 bp reads on an Illumina HiSeq2000. On the study's bioinformatics: SOAPnuke was used to process the raw data, with reads discarded if the reads contained adapters or uncalled bases, had a mean Phred below 15, or lacked an exact constant-primer or identifier match. High-quality paired reads were merged with COPE v1.2.5, and unique nucleotide sequences were defined as clonotypes. MiTCR v1.1 was used to align the clonotypes against IMGT TRBV, TRBD and TRBJ reference segments. Analysis was restricted to V-J combinations with a frequency above 0.0001, which covered roughly 99% of repertoires. A TCS score was defined as the ratio of F50 (clonal expansion) to E x V (chaos), with BLOSUM62-based TCRdist applied between CDR3 peptides within each V-J. Welch's t-statistics and random forest reduced around 550 V-J features to roughly 13, which were used in a naive Bayes classifier (R e1071). Thyroid-blood repertoire similarity was quantified with the Morisita-Horn index. The public reads were quality trimmed at Q25 with fastp and then assembled into clones with MiXCR by TCRdb, keeping productive beta chains. Rows with one shared CDR3 protein collapse into an entry with the most common genes and DNA. TCRdb's processing, not the study's, gives the V and J calls here. A total of more than 45,000 distinct CDR3 sequences appear in this sample, about 50% of them only once. The ten largest clonotypes hold over 10% of the sample.

In this sample, this clonotype turned up many times. Its antigen is still unknown. No conserved phenylalanine or tryptophan is present at the end of the CDR3, so a read error is the likely explanation. The chain is assembled from TRBV28 and TRBJ2-7; no confident D gene assignment can be made. The specimen sequenced was blood. The sequence was obtained from a woman in her 30s with Graves' ophthalmopathy. At the DNA level, the sequence is TGTGCCAGCAGTTTCCTCTACGAGCAGTACCTC. This translates into CASSFLYEQYL.